A selection of T cell receptor beta chains follows, all from one sample in a study of spatial heterogeneity in lung cancer. MiXCR, applied by TCRdb to the 5' RACE reads, yields one record per CDR3 protein. The sample includes 35,000 to 45,000 distinct CDR3 sequences, less than 5.5% seen only once; the top ten take 20% to 30%. The sequences come from PBMCs, collected at surgery. These receptor sequences come from a female donor with early-stage non-small cell lung cancer. Each CDR3 is given with its conserved first and last residue. A D gene is named only where the DNA matches it firmly. Size is stated as how often the clone was seen (once, few, many) or a class if it is expanded.

many | TRBJ2-2 | - | TRBV6-5 | CASSLQGPGELFF
many | TRBJ2-5 | - | TRBV7-9 | CASSLERTAQETQYF
few | TRBJ1-5 | - | TRBV11-2 | CASSLGTLGQPQHF
many | TRBJ2-5 | TRBD2 | TRBV10-3 | CAIRPGLAGWEETQYF
many | TRBJ2-7 | TRBD2 | TRBV4-1 | CASSQGLAGRRGEQYF
many | TRBJ2-7 | - | TRBV20-1 | CSARWVPDHYF
many | TRBJ1-1 | - | TRBV27 | CASRGVLKNTEAFF
many | TRBJ2-7 | - | TRBV6-2/TRBV6-3 | CASSEQGTYEQYF
few | TRBJ1-5 | - | TRBV20-1 | CSAREKFRAYSNQPQHF
many | TRBJ2-3 | TRBD2 | TRBV4-1 | CASSQVQAGDTDTQYF
many | TRBJ2-7 | - | TRBV6-6 | CASSYPGSSSYEQYF